This T cell receptor beta chain was sequenced in a study of blood T cells in healthy people across ages. Study-wide results and caveats: A strong correlation was found between TCR beta diversity and the percentage of naive T cells.

About this clonotype: Antigen unknown.

Next came a second PCR, run for about 6 to 11 cycles, which used a sample-barcoded 5' primer along with a J-beta primer mix. A template-switch adaptor that had 12 random nucleotides put a tag on each cDNA molecule. The yield of each sample was at least 3 million CDR3-containing paired-end reads. Each CDR3 protein gets one entry after TCRdb re-called the 5' RACE reads with MiXCR. This sample carries about 970,000 distinct CDR3 sequences, about 51% of them seen once, and the ten largest clones take roughly a fifth. The study recruited healthy Caucasian donors from Russia who were aged about 6 to 95. The length of the CDR3 is 14 residues. Germline-derived CDR1 and CDR2 are MGHRA and YSYEKL. J gave up 6 bases and V 7 bases, and 5 bases lay outside the gene matches.

This sequence was found in a woman between 55 and 75 years old in good health. Sequenced: blood. The rearrangement uses TRBV4-1 and TRBJ2-1, with 11 bases aligning to TRBD2. The CDR3 sequence: CASTLAGGLNEQFF. As DNA, the CDR3 is TGCGCCAGCACTCTAGCGGGAGGCCTCAATGAGCAGTTCTTC.